A single sample is the source of the 32 T cell receptor beta chains below, sequenced in a study of blood T cell repertoires in COVID-19. This table comes from immunoSEQ multiplex PCR, and its TCRdb copy is limited to in-frame clones, with some not included. The profile shows around 270,000 clones, around 84% of them singletons. The sequencing sample was made of peripheral blood. The receptors were gathered from a woman aged 40 to 49 who had recovered from COVID-19.

V is TRBV29-1 and J is TRBJ1-2; 9 nucleotides line up with TRBD1. Trimming removed 4 bases from V and 6 bases from J; junction bases left unmatched: 3. CDR1 is SQVTM and CDR2 is ANQGSEA in the germline V gene. The CDR3 length is 12 residues. In DNA, the CDR3 is TGCAGCGTTGGACAGGGGGTGGATGGCTACACCTTC. Translated: CSVGQGVDGYTF.

This clone has a handful of counts. The genes are TRBV29-1 and TRBJ1-1; possibly TRBD1 for D (6 bases). This CDR3 has 14 amino acids. V lost 6 bases and J lost 1, with 15 bases in between. Germline assignment: CDR1 SQVTM and CDR2 ANQGSEA. This chain's CDR3 is CSVYRAIANTEAFF. The CDR3 region has the DNA TGCAGCGTCTACAGGGCAATCGCGAACACTGAAGCTTTCTTT.

The V call is TRBV28, the J call TRBJ2-5; 8 bases map to TRBD1. The CDR3 totals 14 residues. Germline V gene sequence: CDR1 MDHEN, CDR2 SYDVKM. V lost 5 bases to trimming and J lost 5 bases; unmatched junction nucleotides: 7. The CDR3 DNA reads TGTGCCAGCAGTCGCAGGGGGCAGGTGGAGACCCAGTACTTC. Translating it yields CASSRRGQVETQYF.

Only one count was recorded for this clone. This rearrangement joins TRBV11-2 to TRBJ1-1; the D gene is possibly TRBD1 (6 bases). This CDR3 has 18 amino acids. V was trimmed by 1 base and J by 0 bases, leaving 18 bases between them. The germline CDR1 and CDR2 sequences are SGHAT and FQNNGV. The CDR3 here is CASSLGRGSSAMNTEAFF. The CDR3 region has the DNA TGTGCCAGCAGCTTAGGCAGGGGTTCAAGTGCGATGAACACTGAAGCTTTCTTT.

This clone turned up a few times. The CDR3 reads CASKRTGSGPQHF. CDR3 sequence (DNA): TGTGCCAGCAAGAGGACAGGGAGCGGGCCCCAGCATTTT. The rearrangement links TRBV12-3 or TRBV12-4 to TRBJ1-5, with 8 positions matching TRBD1. V lost 7 bases and J lost 9; bases outside the gene matches: 8. The CDR3 has 13 residues.

This chain connects TRBV6-5 to TRBJ1-1; possibly TRBD1 for D (6 bases). Germline values: CDR1 MNHEY, CDR2 SVGAGI. CDR3 size: 13 residues. V was trimmed by 6 bases and J by 1 base, leaving 9 bases between them. The CDR3 reads CASSTQGNTEAFF. The CDR3, as DNA: TGTGCCAGCAGCACACAGGGGAACACTGAAGCTTTCTTT.

J is TRBJ1-6 and V is TRBV6-1; 7 bases are a match to TRBD1. Germline loops: CDR1 MNHNS, CDR2 SASEGT. Trimming cost V 4 bases and J 6 bases; bases outside gene matches: 9. CDR3 length: 16 residues. The CDR3 spells CASSGTGLLSNSPLHF. The DNA of the CDR3 is TGTGCCAGCAGTGGGACAGGCCTTTTGAGTAATTCACCCCTCCACTTT.

The rearrangement uses TRBV28 and TRBJ1-2; possibly TRBD1 for D (6 bases). The V end lost 5 bases, the J end lost 8 bases, and 9 bases lay between the germline ends. Germline-derived CDR1 and CDR2 are MDHEN and SYDVKM. CDR3 length: 11 residues. The CDR3 DNA reads TGTGCCAGCAGTCTACAGGGCGGCTACACCTTC. Translation gives CASSLQGGYTF.

The CDR3 DNA sequence: TGTGCCATCAGTGAGTTTCCCCCGGGACAGGGGGTTCTTGGAAACACCATATATTTT. Translation gives CAISEFPPGQGVLGNTIYF. This chain joins TRBV10-3 and TRBJ1-3; 11 nucleotides match TRBD1. The CDR3 is made up of 19 amino acids. V lost 1 base to trimming and J lost 3 bases; unmatched junction nucleotides: 11. The germline V gene encodes CDR1 ENHRY and CDR2 SYGVKD.

The chain recombines TRBV28 with TRBJ1-3; D is uncertain. V was shortened by 0 bases and J by 0 bases, with 9 bases between the two germline ends. From germline, CDR1 is MDHEN and CDR2 SYDVKM. The CDR3 contains 16 residues. CDR3 loop: CASSLWAGNSGNTIYF. The CDR3 DNA follows: TGTGCCAGCAGTTTATGGGCGGGTAACTCTGGAAACACCATATATTTT.

This clone showed up just a few times. Other DNA sequences in this sample translate to the same CDR3. The rearrangement uses TRBV2 and TRBJ1-2, with 10 bases that match TRBD1. CDR1 SNHLY and CDR2 FYNNEI come from the germline V gene. The CDR3 consists of 12 residues. V dropped 6 bases and J dropped 7; count of bases not matched to a gene: 2. This chain's CDR3 is CASRGTGVGYTF. In DNA form, the CDR3 reads TGTGCCAGCAGAGGGACAGGGGTTGGCTACACCTTC.

This rearrangement joins TRBV5-6 to TRBJ2-7, with D possibly being TRBD1 (5 bases). The length of the CDR3 is 15 residues. The germline gives CDR1 SGHDT, CDR2 YYEEEE. The germline V and J ends were trimmed by 4 bases and 3 bases, with 17 bases remaining between them. The DNA of the CDR3 is TGTGCCAGCAGCGGTGGGGCGTCTATGATCTACGAGCAGTACTTC. Translation gives CASSGGASMIYEQYF.

The rearrangement links TRBV30 to TRBJ2-1, with 8 bases aligning to TRBD2. The CDR3 is 15 amino acids. Germline V gene data show CDR1 as GTSNPN and CDR2 as SVGIG (reference sequence). The trim removed 4 bases at V and 0 bases at J, leaving 5 bases unmatched. The CDR3 here is CAWKFRGGSYNEQFF. CDR3 bases: TGTGCCTGGAAGTTTCGGGGGGGCTCCTACAATGAGCAGTTCTTC. The complete variable domain, with remaining parts taken from reference TRBV30 and TRBJ2-1, reads SQTIHQWPATLVQPVGSPLSLECTVEGTSNPNLYWYRQAAGRGLQLLFYSVGIGQISSEVPQNLSASRPQDRQFILSSKKLLLSDSGFYLCAWKFRGGSYNEQFFGPGTRLTVL.

The chain recombines TRBV13 with TRBJ2-1; 8 positions match TRBD2. The CDR3 is 12 amino acids. The germline CDR1 and CDR2 sequences are PRHDT and FYEKMQ (reference sequence). V shed 5 bases, J shed 10 bases, and the junction held 4 bases outside the gene matches. The CDR3 DNA reads TGTGCCAGCAGCACGGGAGGGGCAGAGCAGTTCTTC. Its protein is CASSTGGAEQFF.

This clone has a single count. CDR3 amino acids: CASSLGPLAGTTDTQYF. CDR3 bases: TGCGCCAGCAGCTTGGGCCCACTAGCGGGGACTACAGATACGCAGTATTTT. The genes are TRBV5-1 and TRBJ2-3, with 10 bases matching TRBD2. The CDR3 length is 17 residues. Losses at the gene ends were 0 bases for V and 3 bases for J; bases not matched to a gene: 7. From germline, CDR1 is SGHRS and CDR2 YFSETQ. The full variable domain, with the rest looked up from reference TRBV5-1 and TRBJ2-3, is KAGVTQTPRYLIKTRGQQVTLSCSPISGHRSVSWYQQTPGQGLQFLFEYFSETQRNKGNFPGRFSGRQFSNSRSEMNVSTLELGDSALYLCASSLGPLAGTTDTQYFGPGTRLTVL.

This sequence joins TRBV2 and TRBJ2-3; D gene ambiguous. The CDR3 totals 12 residues. CDR1 SNHLY and CDR2 FYNNEI come from the germline V gene. Trimming removed 8 bases from V and 0 bases from J, with 6 bases in between. For the CDR3, the DNA is TGTGCCAGCGTTCAAAGCACAGATACGCAGTATTTT. Residues: CASVQSTDTQYF.

The chain carries TRBV11-2 and TRBJ2-5; TRBD2 matches 10 bases. The germline gives CDR1 SGHAT, CDR2 FQNNGV. V shed 6 bases and J 4 bases; nucleotides not matched to a gene: 5. The CDR3 totals 14 residues. The CDR3 bases are TGTGCCAGCAGAAGCGGGGGGGCCCCAGAGACCCAGTACTTC. It encodes CASRSGGAPETQYF.

V is TRBV28 and J is TRBJ2-5; tentatively, D is TRBD2 (7 bases). CDR3 length: 15 amino acids. Trimming took 6 bases from V and 6 from J, leaving 20 bases between them. Germline lookup yields CDR1 MDHEN and CDR2 SYDVKM. CDR3 DNA: TGTGCCAGCAGCCAAGTCCGGGGGGCCCGACAGACCCAGTACTTC. Its protein product is CASSQVRGARQTQYF.

The chain uses TRBV28 and TRBJ2-4; 10 nucleotides align to TRBD2. This CDR3 has 15 amino acids. CDR1 is MDHEN and CDR2 is SYDVKM in the germline V gene. V lost 2 bases to trimming and J lost 8 bases; unmatched junction nucleotides: 6. CDR3 amino acids: CASSLRLAGADIQYF. The CDR3 DNA follows: TGTGCCAGCAGTTTAAGGCTAGCGGGGGCTGACATTCAGTACTTC.

The CDR3 coding sequence is TGCGCCAGGAGTTGGGACAGGGGGCATCAGCCCCAGCATTTT. Protein product: CARSWDRGHQPQHF. V usage is TRBV4-1 and J usage is TRBJ1-5, with 12 bases aligning to TRBD1. The CDR3 length is 14 residues. Germline CDR1 MGHRA, CDR2 YSYEKL. V gave up 9 bases and J gave up 5 bases; unmatched junction bases: 5.

The gene calls are TRBV19 and TRBJ2-3; D may be TRBD1 (5 bases). Germline assignment: CDR1 LNHDA and CDR2 SQIVND (reference sequence). The CDR3 extends over 13 amino acids. V lost 6 bases to trimming and J lost 0 bases, with 7 bases between them. Here the CDR3 reads CASSDRSTDTQYF. CDR3 in DNA: TGTGCCAGTAGCGACAGAAGCACAGATACGCAGTATTTT.

This clone rates as medium-sized. Other DNA sequences in the sample encode the same CDR3. The V gene is TRBV6-4, the J gene TRBJ2-3; 8 bases map to TRBD2. With 0 bases clipped from V and 5 bases from J, the junction kept 4 bases outside the gene matches. This CDR3 is 15 amino acids long. CDR1 is MRHNA, CDR2 SNTAGT, per germline. In nucleotides, the CDR3 is TGTGCCAGCAGTGACTCGGCGGGGGGTGGAGATACGCAGTATTTT. Protein sequence: CASSDSAGGGDTQYF.

The chain is built from TRBV5-1 and TRBJ1-4, with D hard to call. V gave up 4 bases and J gave up 0 bases, with 10 bases separating them. The CDR3 covers 15 residues. Germline CDR1 is SGHRS and CDR2 is YFSETQ. CDR3 nucleotides: TGCGCCAGCAGCCCTGGGAGTGCAACTAATGAAAAACTGTTTTTT. Its translation: CASSPGSATNEKLFF.

The chain carries TRBV2 and TRBJ2-7; D may be TRBD1 (5 bases). The length of the CDR3 is 14 residues. V lost 7 bases, J lost 0 bases, and 13 bases lay in between. The germline V gene encodes CDR1 SNHLY and CDR2 FYNNEI. This chain's CDR3 is CASTTRQGSYEQYF. CDR3 nucleotides: TGTGCCAGCACTACCCGGCAGGGCTCCTACGAGCAGTACTTC.

This chain connects TRBV29-1 to TRBJ1-2; no reliable D call. The germline V gene has CDR1 SQVTM and CDR2 ANQGSEA. This CDR3 spans 13 amino acids. V was cut by 2 bases and J by 8 bases, with 15 bases left in between. CDR3 DNA: TGCAGCGTTGAAAGGCGGGCGGGTAGCGGCTACACCTTC. This codes for CSVERRAGSGYTF.

The table lists this clone with a count of one. This rearrangement joins TRBV20-1 to TRBJ1-2, with D possibly TRBD1 on 6 matching bases. V was trimmed by 6 bases and J by 2 bases, leaving 7 bases between them. From germline, CDR1 is DFQATT and CDR2 SNEGSKA (reference sequence). The CDR3 sequence is 11 residues long. The CDR3 is CSADRNYGYTF. The CDR3 DNA follows: TGCAGTGCCGACAGGAACTATGGCTACACCTTC.

The rearrangement joins TRBV10-3 to TRBJ1-2, with a tentative D call TRBD1 (5 bases). Trimming removed 3 bases from V and 7 bases from J, with 18 bases in between. The CDR3 runs 15 residues. In germline, CDR1 is ENHRY, CDR2 SYGVKD. The CDR3 reads CAISDRVAGQIGYTF. The DNA of the CDR3 is TGTGCCATCAGTGATAGGGTTGCGGGGCAGATTGGCTACACCTTC.

Here the CDR3 DNA reads TGTGCCAGCAGCCTGAGACAGCAGCCCCAGCATTTT. Amino acids: CASSLRQQPQHF. This chain uses TRBV3-1 (or the pseudogene TRBV3-2) with TRBJ1-5; a possible D gene is TRBD1 (5 bases). Trimming cost V 4 bases and J 7 bases, with 8 bases left between them. The CDR3 length is 12 residues. Germline loops: CDR1 LGHDT, CDR2 YNNKEL (reference sequence).

The chain has TRBV20-1 and TRBJ1-4; 7 bases are a match to TRBD1. Germline trimming cut 3 bases from V and 4 bases from J; bases unmatched to any gene: 11. Germline CDR1 reads DFQATT; CDR2 reads SNEGSKA (reference sequence). The CDR3 loop spans 16 amino acids. The chain's CDR3 is CSASVGQKRVNEKLFF. Written as DNA, the CDR3 is TGCAGTGCTAGTGTGGGACAGAAGAGGGTTAATGAAAAACTGTTTTTT.

DNA for the CDR3: TGTGCCAGCAGCTTCAACAGGAATAGCAATCAGCCCCAGCATTTT. Residues: CASSFNRNSNQPQHF. The V call is TRBV7-2, the J call TRBJ1-5; tentatively, D is TRBD1 (5 bases). The CDR3 sequence is 15 residues long. Germline V gene data show CDR1 as SGHTA and CDR2 as FQGNSA. With 3 bases removed from V and 0 bases from J, the gap between germline ends came to 9 bases.

This clone was found once. This chain uses TRBV6-1 with TRBJ2-3; TRBD2 agrees at 10 bases. This CDR3 contains 17 residues. Trimming cost V 2 bases and J 5 bases; bases outside gene matches: 10. CDR1 and CDR2 from the germline V gene are MNHNS and SASEGT. CDR3 sequence: CASSESGSGGARDTQYF. As DNA, the CDR3 is TGTGCCAGCAGTGAAAGCGGCAGCGGGGGGGCCAGAGATACGCAGTATTTT.

This rearrangement joins TRBV9 to TRBJ1-1; D is ambiguous. V lost 4 bases and J 3 bases, leaving 13 bases between the germline ends. This CDR3 is 14 amino acids long. Germline V gene lookup returns CDR1 SGDLS and CDR2 YYNGEE. Written as DNA, the CDR3 is TGTGCCAGCAGCTATCTAGACGAAGACACTGAAGCTTTCTTT. This sequence encodes CASSYLDEDTEAFF.